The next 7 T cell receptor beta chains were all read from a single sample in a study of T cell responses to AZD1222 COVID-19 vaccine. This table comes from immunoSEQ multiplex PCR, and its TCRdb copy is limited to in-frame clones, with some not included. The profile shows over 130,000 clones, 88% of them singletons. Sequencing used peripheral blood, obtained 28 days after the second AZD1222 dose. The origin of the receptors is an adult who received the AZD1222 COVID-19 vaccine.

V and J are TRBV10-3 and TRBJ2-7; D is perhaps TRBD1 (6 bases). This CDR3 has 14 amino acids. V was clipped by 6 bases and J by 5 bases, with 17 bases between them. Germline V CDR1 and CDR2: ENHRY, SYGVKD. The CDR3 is CAISSGTRLNEQYF. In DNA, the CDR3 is TGTGCCATCAGCTCCGGGACACGACTCAACGAGCAGTACTTC.

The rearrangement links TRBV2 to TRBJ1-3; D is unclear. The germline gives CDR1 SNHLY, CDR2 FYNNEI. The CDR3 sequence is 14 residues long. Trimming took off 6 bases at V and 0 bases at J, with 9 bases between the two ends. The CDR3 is CASSPINSGNTIYF. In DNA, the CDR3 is TGTGCCAGCAGCCCCATCAACTCTGGAAACACCATATATTTT.

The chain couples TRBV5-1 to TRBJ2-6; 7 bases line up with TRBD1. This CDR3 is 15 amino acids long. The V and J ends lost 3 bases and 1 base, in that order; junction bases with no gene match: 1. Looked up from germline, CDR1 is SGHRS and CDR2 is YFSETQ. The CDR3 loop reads CASSSTGSGANVLTF. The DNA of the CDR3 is TGCGCCAGCAGCTCGACAGGGTCTGGGGCCAACGTCCTGACTTTC.

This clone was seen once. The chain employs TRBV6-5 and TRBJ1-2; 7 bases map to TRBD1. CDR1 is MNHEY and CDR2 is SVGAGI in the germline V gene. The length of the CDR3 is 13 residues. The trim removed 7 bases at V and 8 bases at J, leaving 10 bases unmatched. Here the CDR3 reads CASTRGQNDGYTF. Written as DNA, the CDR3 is TGTGCCAGCACCAGGGGACAGAACGACGGCTACACCTTC.

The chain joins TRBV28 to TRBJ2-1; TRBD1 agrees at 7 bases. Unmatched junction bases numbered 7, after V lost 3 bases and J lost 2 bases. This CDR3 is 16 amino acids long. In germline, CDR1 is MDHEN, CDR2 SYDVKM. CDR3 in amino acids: CASSFVGDSPYNEQFF. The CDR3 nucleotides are TGTGCCAGCAGTTTTGTAGGGGACAGTCCCTACAATGAGCAGTTCTTC.

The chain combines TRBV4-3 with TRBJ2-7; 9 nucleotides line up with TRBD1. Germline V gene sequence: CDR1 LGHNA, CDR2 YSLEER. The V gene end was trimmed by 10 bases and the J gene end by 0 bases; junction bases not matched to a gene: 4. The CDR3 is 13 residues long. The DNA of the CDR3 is TGCGCCAACGGACAGGGGAGCTCCTACGAGCAGTACTTC. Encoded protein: CANGQGSSYEQYF.

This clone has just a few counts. The CDR3 DNA sequence: TGTGCCAGCAGCCGGACTGCGGCGGTATCCTACGAGCAGTACTTC. Protein: CASSRTAAVSYEQYF. V gene TRBV7-2 combines with J gene TRBJ2-7; possible D gene TRBD2, 5 bases. The germline V and J ends were trimmed by 5 bases and 1 base, with 15 bases remaining between them. CDR3 length: 15 amino acids. The germline CDR1 and CDR2 sequences are SGHTA and FQGNSA.